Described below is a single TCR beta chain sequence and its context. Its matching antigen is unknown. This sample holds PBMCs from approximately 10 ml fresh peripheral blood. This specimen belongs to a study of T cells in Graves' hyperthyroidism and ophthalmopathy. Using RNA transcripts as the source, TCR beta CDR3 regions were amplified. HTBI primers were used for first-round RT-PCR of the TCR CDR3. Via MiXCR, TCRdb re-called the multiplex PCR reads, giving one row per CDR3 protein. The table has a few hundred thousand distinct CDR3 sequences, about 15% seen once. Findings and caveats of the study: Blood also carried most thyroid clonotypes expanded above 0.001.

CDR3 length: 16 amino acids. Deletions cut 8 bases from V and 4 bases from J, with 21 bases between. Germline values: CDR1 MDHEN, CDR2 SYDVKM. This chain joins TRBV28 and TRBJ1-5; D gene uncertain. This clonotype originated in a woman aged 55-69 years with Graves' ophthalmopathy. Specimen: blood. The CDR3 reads CASVAGPRSRNQPQHF. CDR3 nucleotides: TGTGCCAGCGTCGCCGGGCCACGAAGTCGAAATCAGCCCCAGCATTTT.